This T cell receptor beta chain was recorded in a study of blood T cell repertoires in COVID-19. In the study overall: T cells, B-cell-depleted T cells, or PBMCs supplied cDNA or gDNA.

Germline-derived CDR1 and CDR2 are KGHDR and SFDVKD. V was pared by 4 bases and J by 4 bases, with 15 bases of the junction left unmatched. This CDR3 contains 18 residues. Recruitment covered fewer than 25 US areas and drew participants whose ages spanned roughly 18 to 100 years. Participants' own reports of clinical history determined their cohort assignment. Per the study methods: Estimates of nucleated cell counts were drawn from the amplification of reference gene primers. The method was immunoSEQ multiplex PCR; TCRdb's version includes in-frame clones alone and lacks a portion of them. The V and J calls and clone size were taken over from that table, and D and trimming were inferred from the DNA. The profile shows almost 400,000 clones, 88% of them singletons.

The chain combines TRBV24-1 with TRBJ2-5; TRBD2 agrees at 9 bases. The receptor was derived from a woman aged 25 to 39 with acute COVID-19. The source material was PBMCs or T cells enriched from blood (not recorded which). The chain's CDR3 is CATSDLPPGGGATETQYF. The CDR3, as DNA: TGTGCCACCAGTGACCTACCGCCTGGCGGGGGGGCGACAGAGACCCAGTACTTC.